A single sample is the source of the 10 T cell receptor beta chains below, sequenced in a study of T-cell reconstitution after alpha-beta-depleted transplantation in children. Preparation of the TCRbeta library involved a method that used unique molecular identifiers. TCRdb independently ran MiXCR on the PCR reads; one entry per CDR3 protein. The table records 420,000 or so distinct CDR3 sequences, roughly 11% of them present only once. The starting material was PBMCs from the stem cell graft donor, obtained from the stem cell graft. These receptors all come from a human donor who donated a stem cell graft to a child with acute myeloid leukemia.

The gene calls are TRBV28 and TRBJ2-1; 9 bases line up with TRBD2. The V segment lost 3 bases and the J segment 2 bases; nucleotides outside the gene matches: 14. The CDR3 has 19 residues. Germline V gives CDR1 MDHEN, CDR2 SYDVKM. The CDR3 DNA reads TGTGCCAGCAGTTTCTTAGCGGGGGTCAGCGGTAGCGCCTACAATGAGCAGTTCTTC. This encodes CASSFLAGVSGSAYNEQFF.

The V and J genes are TRBV29-1 and TRBJ2-1, with D perhaps given as TRBD1 or TRBD2 (5 bases each). The CDR3 loop spans 13 amino acids. With 7 bases removed from V and 10 bases from J, the gap between germline ends came to 20 bases. Germline V gene lookup returns CDR1 SQVTM and CDR2 ANQGSEA. CDR3 region: CSAYEGQNSEQFF. CDR3 sequence (DNA): TGCAGCGCCTATGAGGGGCAAAACAGCGAGCAGTTCTTC.

The chain joins TRBV15 to TRBJ2-1; 8 nucleotides line up with TRBD2. This CDR3 has 16 residues. Germline assignment: CDR1 LNHNV and CDR2 YYDKDF (reference sequence). V lost 5 bases, J lost 6 bases, and 12 bases stayed unmatched. In nucleotides, the CDR3 is TGTGCCACCAGCGGGGGCTGGGCGGGAGGCGGCAATGAGCAGTTCTTC. Encoded protein: CATSGGWAGGGNEQFF.

V is TRBV11-3 and J is TRBJ2-5, with TRBD1 matching 9 bases. J was trimmed by 3 bases and V by 2 bases; bases with no gene match: 4. In germline, CDR1 is SGHNT, CDR2 YENEEA. This CDR3 has 15 amino acids. The CDR3 DNA sequence: TGTGCCAGCAGCTTATTCAGGACAGGGGAAGAGACCCAGTACTTC. Encoded protein: CASSLFRTGEETQYF.

The V gene is TRBV7-2, the J gene TRBJ2-1, with D uncertain. The V and J ends lost 0 bases and 5 bases respectively, with 8 bases between them. Germline values: CDR1 SGHTA, CDR2 FQGNSA. The CDR3 is 14 amino acids. Written as DNA, the CDR3 is TGTGCCAGCAGCTTAGCTGCACATAACAATGAGCAGTTCTTC. Translation: CASSLAAHNNEQFF.

This clonotype has only a few counts. DNA of the CDR3: TGCGCCAGCAGCTTGGGGCCCCCCGGGGACACCGGGGAGCTGTTTTTT. Its translation: CASSLGPPGDTGELFF. The chain uses TRBV5-1 and TRBJ2-2; D is perhaps TRBD2 (5 bases). Germline V gives CDR1 SGHRS, CDR2 YFSETQ. V lost 0 bases and J lost 3, with 12 bases in between. This CDR3 comprises 16 residues. Combining the CDR3 with reference TRBV5-1 and TRBJ2-2 gives the whole variable domain KAGVTQTPRYLIKTRGQQVTLSCSPISGHRSVSWYQQTPGQGLQFLFEYFSETQRNKGNFPGRFSGRQFSNSRSEMNVSTLELGDSALYLCASSLGPPGDTGELFFGEGSRLTVL.

This clonotype has ten or more counts. The chain combines TRBV7-2 with TRBJ2-5, with D possibly matching TRBD2 (5 bases). The CDR3 contains 13 residues. Trimming pared 5 bases from V and 6 bases from J, leaving 13 bases between. CDR1 is SGHTA, CDR2 FQGNSA, per germline. The CDR3 DNA reads as TGTGCCAGCAGCCTGACTACTAAAAAGACCCAGTACTTC. Translation gives CASSLTTKKTQYF.

This clonotype was counted between two and nine times. V gene TRBV29-1 combines with J gene TRBJ1-1, with a tentative D call TRBD1 (6 bases). The CDR3 sequence is 14 residues long. CDR1 and CDR2 (germline): SQVTM, ANQGSEA. V was trimmed by 1 base and J by 3 bases, leaving 12 bases between them. The CDR3 DNA reads TGCAGCGTTGAAGTGCAGGGGCATCACACTGAAGCTTTCTTT. Translated, it gives CSVEVQGHHTEAFF. Combining the CDR3 with reference TRBV29-1 and TRBJ1-1 gives the whole variable domain SAVISQKPSRDICQRGTSLTIQCQVDSQVTMMFWYRQQPGQSLTLIATANQGSEATYESGFVIDKFPISRPNLTFSTLTVSNMSPEDSSIYLCSVEVQGHHTEAFFGQGTRLTVV.

This clonotype was counted a few times. The rearrangement uses TRBV5-6 and TRBJ2-5, with D perhaps assigned TRBD1 or TRBD2 (6 bases each). Germline-derived CDR1 and CDR2 are SGHDT and YYEEEE. V lost 4 bases, J lost 2 bases, and 18 bases lay in between. The CDR3 runs to 16 residues. The CDR3 loop is CASSRRDPGEQETQYF. CDR3 DNA: TGTGCCAGCAGCCGGCGGGACCCAGGGGAACAAGAGACCCAGTACTTC. Together with reference TRBV5-6 and TRBJ2-5, the CDR3 gives the full variable domain: DAGVTQSPTHLIKTRGQQVTLRCSPKSGHDTVSWYQQALGQGPQFIFQYYEEEERQRGNFPDRFSGHQFPNYSSELNVNALLLGDSALYLCASSRRDPGEQETQYFGPGTRLLVL.

This clonotype was recorded many times. The chain couples TRBV5-6 to TRBJ2-7, with TRBD2 as a possible D gene (5 bases). The V end lost 1 base, the J end lost 2 bases, and 13 bases lay between the germline ends. The CDR3 sequence is 15 residues long. CDR1 SGHDT and CDR2 YYEEEE come from the germline V gene. The CDR3 DNA follows: TGTGCCAGCAGCTTGTGGCTAGCACCTACCTACGAGCAGTACTTC. Its protein product is CASSLWLAPTYEQYF. Full variable domain (outside the CDR3, taken from reference TRBV5-6 and TRBJ2-7): DAGVTQSPTHLIKTRGQQVTLRCSPKSGHDTVSWYQQALGQGPQFIFQYYEEEERQRGNFPDRFSGHQFPNYSSELNVNALLLGDSALYLCASSLWLAPTYEQYFGPGTRLTVT.